These 7 T cell receptor beta chains came from one sample sequenced in a study of blood T cell repertoires in COVID-19. Only in-frame clones appear in the TCRdb table, and some are missing; sequencing was by immunoSEQ multiplex PCR. The table records some 190,000 clones, roughly nine tenths of them present only once. Sequenced input: PBMCs or T cells enriched from blood (not recorded which). The origin of the receptors is a woman in her thirties or forties with acute COVID-19.

This clone was counted once. The V gene is TRBV5-1, the J gene TRBJ2-7, with D tentatively TRBD1 (6 bases). V lost 4 bases, J lost 3 bases, and 14 bases lay in between. This CDR3 comprises 14 residues. Germline V gene data show CDR1 as SGHRS and CDR2 as YFSETQ. The CDR3 protein is CASSLSQQGYEQYF. The DNA of the CDR3 is TGCGCCAGCAGCCTCTCCCAACAGGGCTACGAGCAGTACTTC.

This chain links TRBV29-1 with TRBJ1-1, with TRBD1 identical over 7 bases. Germline assignment: CDR1 SQVTM and CDR2 ANQGSEA. This CDR3 has 13 residues. The junction had 10 bases not matched to a gene; V was cut back by 7 bases and J by 5 bases. CDR3 nucleotide sequence: TGCAGCGCCAGGGGACAGTGGGGGACTGAAGCTTTCTTT. Its translation: CSARGQWGTEAFF.

This clone was recorded only once. This chain uses TRBV4-1 with TRBJ1-1; no reliable D call. The germline gives CDR1 MGHRA, CDR2 YSYEKL. There are 12 residues in the CDR3. V dropped 1 base and J dropped 12 bases, with 12 bases sitting between them. CDR3 DNA sequence: TGCGCCAGCAGCCAAGTGGGCCCAGCAACTTTCTTT. Protein: CASSQVGPATFF.

A word on this clone: At one end, the junction sequence differs from germline, possibly due to a read error. This chain links TRBV13 with TRBJ2-1, with 7 positions matching TRBD1. Per the germline V gene, CDR1 is PRHDT and CDR2 is FYEKMQ (reference sequence). The CDR3 is made up of 15 amino acids. The CDR3, as DNA: TGTGCCAGCAGCCCCACCGCAGGGGGATACAGTGAGCAGTTCTTC. This encodes CASSPTAGGYSEQFF. Together with reference TRBV13 and TRBJ2-1, the CDR3 gives the full variable domain: AAGVIQSPRHLIKEKRETATLKCYPIPRHDTVYWYQQGPGQDPQFLISFYEKMQSDKGSIPDRFSAQQFSDYHSELNMSSLELGDSALYFCASSPTAGGYSEQFFGPGTRLTVL.

V and J are TRBV2 and TRBJ2-7; TRBD2 aligns across 13 bases. Germline lookup yields CDR1 SNHLY and CDR2 FYNNEI. This CDR3 is 14 amino acids long. The trim removed 8 bases at V and 6 bases at J, leaving 7 bases unmatched. CDR3 DNA sequence: TGTGCCAGCGCCGGAACTAGCGGGGGGGCCGAGCAGTACTTC. Translation gives CASAGTSGGAEQYF.

The sample holds one count of this clone. DNA of the CDR3: TGCGCCAGCAGCTTGTGGCCTAGCCCACGCTACGAGCAGTACTTC. Translated, it gives CASSLWPSPRYEQYF. The chain couples TRBV5-1 to TRBJ2-7, with D tentatively TRBD2 (5 bases). This CDR3 is built from 15 residues. Between the trimmed V and J ends, which lost 1 base and 3 bases, there was a span of 14 bases. Germline lookup yields CDR1 SGHRS and CDR2 YFSETQ.

CDR3 amino acids: CASSLWPPRGLQETQYF. CDR3 coding DNA: TGTGCCAGCAGTTTATGGCCCCCAAGGGGGCTCCAAGAGACCCAGTACTTC. The chain combines TRBV27 with TRBJ2-5, with 7 nucleotides matching TRBD1. Germline trimming cut 1 base from V and 1 base from J; bases unmatched to any gene: 9. Germline CDR1 MNHEY, CDR2 SMNVEV (reference sequence). The CDR3 has 17 residues.